The clone carrying this TCR beta chain has a count of ten or more. The target antigen is unknown. This entry belongs to a study of neurological immune-mediated disorders. Study conclusions and caveats: No CDR3 amino acid sequences were shared by expanded clones across subjects, suggesting private repertoires in all groups. HTLV-1-associated myelopathy had the most TCR clonal expansion, while multiple sclerosis had the least, a level that fell below healthy controls.

cDNA synthesis was performed by 5'RACE with 10-nucleotide random UMIs. TCRdb ran MiXCR on the 5' RACE reads and lists one entry per CDR3 protein. Of some 50,000 distinct CDR3 sequences detected, 16% appear once; the ten largest clones hold 3.5% to 4.5%. The TCR sequence derives from a man aged 55-75 years in good health. The sequenced sample was PBMCs.

Here the CDR3 reads CASLTQGHGELFF. CDR3 sequence (DNA): TGTGCCAGCCTCACTCAGGGGCACGGGGAGCTGTTTTTT. The chain recombines TRBV6-1 with TRBJ2-2, with D tentatively TRBD1 (6 bases). Germline CDR1 and CDR2: MNHNS and SASEGT. V gave up 8 bases and J gave up 7 bases, with 14 bases separating them. CDR3 size: 13 residues.